This T cell receptor (beta chain) was recovered during a study of cytomegalovirus exposure and HLA in healthy donors. Study at large: A prior analysis found roughly 110 million unique TCR beta sequences from around 200 million T cells.

The PCR employed 60 Vbeta primers together with 13 Jbeta primers. Data came from immunoSEQ multiplex PCR; TCRdb stores just in-frame clones and leaves some out. Of 150,000 to 200,000 clones in the sample, about 85% were seen once. The V gene's germline CDR1 is LGHNA and CDR2 YNFKEQ. The length of the CDR3 is 16 residues. The V segment lost 0 bases and the J segment 4 bases; nucleotides outside the gene matches: 8. This clone was seen only a few times. The V call is TRBV4-2, the J call TRBJ2-7; 8 bases fit TRBD2. Sequences were obtained from PBMCs. This TCR was sampled from a boy aged 2-15 years in good health and CMV-seronegative. The CDR3 sequence is CASSQDIAAGGYEQYF. CDR3 sequence (DNA): TGTGCCAGCAGCCAAGATATTGCGGCGGGAGGTTACGAGCAGTACTTC.